The 29 T cell receptor beta chains given below trace back to one sample, sequenced in a study of beta chain features in type 1 diabetes. Study-wide results and caveats: Type 1 diabetes patients had TCRB CDR3s that were shorter (moderately but significantly so) in all four CD4+ subsets.

Expressed TCRB transcripts were sequenced, since all the RNA that had been isolated was reverse transcribed. Repertoires were generated with immunoSEQ multiplex PCR, while TCRdb's copy carries only in-frame clones and drops some. The data contain about 160,000 clones, roughly 60% of them singletons. These TCRs are of unknown antigen specificity. Sequencing used naive CD4+ T cells from blood. The receptors were gathered from a man aged 30-40 years with type 1 diabetes.

The V call is TRBV20-1, the J call TRBJ2-1; the D gene could be TRBD1 or TRBD2 (5 bases each). Trimming removed 6 bases at V and 7 bases at J, with 10 bases between. Germline V gene data show CDR1 as DFQATT and CDR2 as SNEGSKA (reference sequence). This CDR3 has 11 amino acids. CDR3 nucleotide sequence: TGCAGTGCGAGGGGAAGGAATGAGCAGTTCTTC. Encoded protein: CSARGRNEQFF.

V and J are TRBV4-3 and TRBJ1-4; TRBD1 aligns across 10 bases. The CDR3 has 16 amino acids. The germline V gene has CDR1 LGHNA and CDR2 YSLEER. With V trimmed by 1 base and J by 8 bases, 7 bases remained unmatched. The CDR3 region has the DNA TGCGCCAGCAGCCAAGCTAGCGGGACAGGGGCCGAAAAACTGTTTTTT. Its protein product is CASSQASGTGAEKLFF.

This chain links TRBV30 with TRBJ2-6; TRBD1 agrees at 7 bases. The junction had 10 bases not matched to a gene; V was cut back by 5 bases and J by 0 bases. Germline V gives CDR1 GTSNPN, CDR2 SVGIG (reference sequence). The CDR3 sequence is 17 residues long. This CDR3 is CAWERQGVGSGANVLTF. CDR3 coding DNA: TGTGCCTGGGAGCGACAGGGAGTAGGCTCTGGGGCCAACGTCCTGACTTTC. Supplemented by reference TRBV30 and TRBJ2-6, the full variable domain reads SQTIHQWPATLVQPVGSPLSLECTVEGTSNPNLYWYRQAAGRGLQLLFYSVGIGQISSEVPQNLSASRPQDRQFILSSKKLLLSDSGFYLCAWERQGVGSGANVLTFGAGSRLTVL.

This clone is a singleton in its sample. The chain uses TRBV7-2 and TRBJ2-3, with 9 positions matching TRBD2. V gave up 0 bases and J gave up 0 bases; unmatched junction bases: 10. This CDR3 spans 19 amino acids. CDR1 is SGHTA, CDR2 FQGNSA, per germline. CDR3 sequence: CASSLALSGGPPSTDTQYF. The CDR3 DNA follows: TGTGCCAGCAGCTTAGCGCTCAGCGGGGGGCCACCTAGCACAGATACGCAGTATTTT.

The chain uses TRBV29-1 and TRBJ1-1, with a possible D match to TRBD1 (5 bases). Germline CDR1 reads SQVTM; CDR2 reads ANQGSEA. The CDR3 runs 10 residues. V shed 5 bases and J shed 10 bases, with 11 bases lying between them. The CDR3 region has the DNA TGCAGCGTTAGGGGCACCGCAGCTTTCTTT. Translated: CSVRGTAAFF.

The rearrangement uses TRBV4-3 and TRBJ1-2, with D perhaps matching TRBD1 (5 bases). The germline CDR1 and CDR2 sequences are LGHNA and YSLEER. There are 14 residues in the CDR3. V was clipped by 2 bases and J by 11 bases, with 18 bases between them. The CDR3 DNA follows: TGCGCCAGCAGCCAATCCTCCGGGACGCCGCGTTACACCTTC. Translated: CASSQSSGTPRYTF.

The chain links TRBV18 to TRBJ2-5; no reliable D call. The V and J ends lost 3 bases and 6 bases respectively, with 5 bases between them. The CDR3 runs 11 residues. Per the germline V gene, CDR1 is KGHSH and CDR2 is LQKENI. The CDR3 coding sequence is TGTGCCAGCTCACCCCTACAGACCCAGTACTTC. It encodes CASSPLQTQYF.

The sample holds one count of this clone. The CDR3 region is CASSYGTPVYEQYF. As DNA, the CDR3 is TGTGCCAGCAGTTACGGGACACCAGTCTACGAGCAGTACTTC. The chain is built from TRBV6-5 and TRBJ2-7; the D gene is possibly TRBD1 (6 bases). The germline V gene has CDR1 MNHEY and CDR2 SVGAGI. The CDR3 covers 14 residues. Trimming pared 2 bases from V and 3 bases from J, leaving 11 bases between.

This clone was counted only a few times. This chain uses TRBV29-1 with TRBJ2-7; D possibly corresponds to TRBD1 (5 bases). Trimming stripped 2 bases from V and 5 bases from J, with 13 bases between. This CDR3 has 13 amino acids. Germline assignment: CDR1 SQVTM and CDR2 ANQGSEA. As DNA, the CDR3 is TGCAGCGTTGAACAGGGTCCCTTCCACGAGCAGTACTTC. It specifies CSVEQGPFHEQYF.

The J gene is TRBJ1-2, the V gene TRBV27; maybe TRBD1 (5 bases). Germline-derived CDR1 and CDR2 are MNHEY and SMNVEV (reference sequence). This CDR3 has 14 amino acids. Trimming cost V 0 bases and J 11 bases, with 16 bases left between them. In DNA form, the CDR3 reads TGTGCCAGCAGTTTATCGATGTCAGGGAGAGGGTACACCTTC. It codes for CASSLSMSGRGYTF.

The chain carries TRBV29-1 and TRBJ2-3; TRBD1 is a possible D gene (5 bases). V was trimmed by 7 bases and J by 6 bases, leaving 11 bases between them. CDR3 length: 11 residues. Germline CDR1 is SQVTM and CDR2 is ANQGSEA. The CDR3 DNA reads TGCAGCGGTAAGCAGGGTGATACGCAGTATTTT. This encodes CSGKQGDTQYF.

V gene TRBV25-1 combines with J gene TRBJ1-2; no definite D call. CDR1 is MGHDK, CDR2 SYGVNS, per germline. The CDR3 is 13 residues long. V lost 4 bases, J lost 3 bases, and 9 bases lay in between. CDR3 protein: CASSVGAHYGYTF. The CDR3 DNA reads as TGTGCCAGCAGTGTCGGCGCCCACTATGGCTACACCTTC.

The chain joins TRBV9 to TRBJ1-2; D may be TRBD1 (6 bases). Looked up from germline, CDR1 is SGDLS and CDR2 is YYNGEE. The CDR3 sequence is 14 residues long. Trimming pared 3 bases from V and 7 bases from J, leaving 16 bases between. The CDR3 DNA reads TGTGCCAGCAGCGAGTCCGCAGGGGCGACTGGCTACACCTTC. Protein sequence: CASSESAGATGYTF. Looking up the rest from reference TRBV9 and TRBJ1-2 gives the full variable domain: DSGVTQTPKHLITATGQRVTLRCSPRSGDLSVYWYQQSLDQGLQFLIQYYNGEERAKGNILERFSAQQFPDLHSELNLSSLELGDSALYFCASSESAGATGYTFGSGTRLTVV.

V is TRBV20-1 and J is TRBJ2-7; D uncertain. V gave up 0 bases and J gave up 3 bases, with 3 bases separating them. CDR3 length: 11 amino acids. The germline V gene has CDR1 DFQATT and CDR2 SNEGSKA (reference sequence). CDR3 in DNA: TGCAGTGCTAGAGAGTACTACGAGCAGTACTTC. Translated: CSAREYYEQYF.

J is TRBJ2-5 and V is TRBV29-1; TRBD1 matches at 7 bases. The CDR3 loop spans 13 amino acids. The germline CDR1 and CDR2 sequences are SQVTM and ANQGSEA. V lost 6 bases, J lost 5 bases, and 9 bases stayed unmatched. CDR3 in amino acids: CSVLTGAPETQYF. In DNA, the CDR3 is TGCAGCGTGCTCACAGGGGCCCCTGAGACCCAGTACTTC.

The DNA for the CDR3 is TGCGCCAGCAGCCCCCTCTTCGCGGGGGGCCTCACAGATACGCAGTATTTT. Translated, it gives CASSPLFAGGLTDTQYF. V and J are TRBV5-1 and TRBJ2-3; 8 positions match TRBD2. Per germline, CDR1 SGHRS and CDR2 YFSETQ. V trimming: 4 bases; J trimming: 2 bases; junction bases outside the gene matches: 12. CDR3 length: 17 amino acids.

The chain couples TRBV15 to TRBJ2-3; no reliable D call. With 5 bases removed from V and 5 bases from J, the gap between germline ends came to 14 bases. The CDR3 is 14 residues long. The V gene's germline CDR1 is LNHNV and CDR2 YYDKDF (reference sequence). The CDR3 is CATSGETPRDTQYF. CDR3 coding DNA: TGTGCCACCAGCGGCGAGACTCCCCGAGATACGCAGTATTTT.

As for this clone: The identical CDR3 is also encoded by other nucleotide sequences in the sample. The chain is built from TRBV7-2 and TRBJ2-5, with TRBD2 matching over 7 bases. With 3 bases clipped from V and 2 bases from J, the junction kept 0 bases outside the gene matches. The CDR3 has 13 amino acids. CDR1 SGHTA and CDR2 FQGNSA come from the germline V gene. Here the CDR3 DNA reads TGTGCCAGCAGCTTGGGACTACAAGAGACCCAGTACTTC. Protein: CASSLGLQETQYF. The full variable domain, completed using reference TRBV7-2 and TRBJ2-5, is GAGVSQSPSNKVTEKGKDVELRCDPISGHTALYWYRQSLGQGLEFLIYFQGNSAPDKSGLPSDRFSAERTGGSVSTLTIQRTQQEDSAVYLCASSLGLQETQYFGPGTRLLVL.

This chain uses TRBV23-1 with TRBJ2-1, with 9 bases aligning to TRBD1. TRBV23-1 is classed as an ORF, of uncertain function. The CDR3 sequence is 17 residues long. V shed 4 bases, J shed 8 bases, and the junction held 15 bases outside the gene matches. For the CDR3, the DNA is TGCGCCAGCAGTCCACCCTACCGGGACAGGGTTTCTGATGAGCAGTTCTTC. Residues: CASSPPYRDRVSDEQFF.

This clone was found a few times. The chain combines TRBV13 with TRBJ2-5, with D unresolved. The CDR3 contains 11 residues. Trimming removed 4 bases at V and 6 bases at J, with 6 bases between. The V gene's germline CDR1 is PRHDT and CDR2 FYEKMQ (reference sequence). DNA for the CDR3: TGTGCCAGCAGCTCCCGACAGACCCAGTACTTC. Its translation: CASSSRQTQYF.

The chain combines TRBV29-1 with TRBJ2-1; possible D gene TRBD2, 5 bases. The CDR3 consists of 12 residues. Between the trimmed V and J ends, which lost 5 bases and 5 bases, there was a span of 10 bases. The germline V gene has CDR1 SQVTM and CDR2 ANQGSEA. The CDR3 nucleotides read TGCAGCGTTAGGCGGGTGGACAATGAGCAGTTCTTC. This codes for CSVRRVDNEQFF.

The rearrangement uses TRBV7-9 and TRBJ1-6; TRBD1 matches 7 bases. V gave up 4 bases and J gave up 10 bases; unmatched junction bases: 7. This CDR3 is built from 14 residues. CDR1 is SEHNR, CDR2 FQNEAQ, per germline (reference sequence). CDR3 sequence reads: CASSSGTEGSPLHF. The CDR3 DNA follows: TGTGCCAGCAGCTCCGGGACAGAGGGATCACCCCTCCACTTT.

The chain is built from TRBV5-4 and TRBJ1-6, with unresolved D. This CDR3 comprises 11 residues. V was pared by 7 bases and J by 8 bases, with 7 bases between. Germline-derived CDR1 and CDR2 are SGHNT and YYREEE (reference sequence). The CDR3 loop is CASGVDSPLHF. The CDR3 nucleotides read TGTGCCAGCGGGGTCGATTCACCCCTCCACTTT. The full variable domain, completed using reference TRBV5-4 and TRBJ1-6, is ETGVTQSPTHLIKTRGQQVTLRCSSQSGHNTVSWYQQALGQGPQFIFQYYREEENGRGNFPPRFSGLQFPNYSSELNVNALELDDSALYLCASGVDSPLHFGNGTRLTVT.

This clone was found a few times. The same CDR3 arises from other DNA sequences in this sample as well. J is TRBJ1-2 and V is TRBV20-1; D may be TRBD1 (6 bases). The CDR3 totals 11 residues. The V gene's germline CDR1 is DFQATT and CDR2 SNEGSKA (reference sequence). V dropped 0 bases and J dropped 7 bases, with 6 bases sitting between them. The CDR3 here is CSARDRGGYTF. The CDR3 nucleotides are TGCAGTGCTAGAGACAGGGGTGGCTACACCTTC.

The chain is built from TRBV20-1 and TRBJ2-7; D uncertain. There are 10 residues in the CDR3. Trimming stripped 6 bases from V and 2 bases from J, with 5 bases between. Germline assignment: CDR1 DFQATT and CDR2 SNEGSKA (reference sequence). In DNA form, the CDR3 reads TGCAGTGCGTCCACCTACGAGCAGTACTTC. Translation gives CSASTYEQYF.

The chain's CDR3 is CAWSPRYEQYF. In DNA, the CDR3 is TGTGCCTGGAGTCCCCGCTACGAGCAGTACTTC. The chain uses TRBV30 and TRBJ2-7; D is uncertain. This CDR3 has 11 residues. Trimming pared 2 bases from V and 3 bases from J, leaving 5 bases between. Germline assignment: CDR1 GTSNPN and CDR2 SVGIG (reference sequence).

The chain is built from TRBV18 and TRBJ2-5; TRBD2 matches at 7 bases. CDR1 KGHSH and CDR2 LQKENI come from the germline V gene. CDR3 length equals 15 residues. V shed 4 bases and J 1 base; nucleotides not matched to a gene: 6. The CDR3 DNA follows: TGTGCCAGCTCACGCGGGGGAGTCTCCCAAGAGACCCAGTACTTC. Translation gives CASSRGGVSQETQYF.

The chain has TRBV30 and TRBJ1-1; unclear D gene. The CDR3 consists of 13 residues. V was clipped by 5 bases and J by 0 bases, with 10 bases between them. Per germline, CDR1 GTSNPN and CDR2 SVGIG (reference sequence). CDR3 sequence (DNA): TGTGCCTGGTCCCCTGAACTGAACACTGAAGCTTTCTTT. Residues: CAWSPELNTEAFF.

The rearrangement joins TRBV6-5 to TRBJ2-7; a possible D gene is TRBD1 (5 bases). V was cut by 4 bases and J by 0 bases, with 7 bases left in between. Looked up from germline, CDR1 is MNHEY and CDR2 is SVGAGI. The CDR3 length is 13 residues. CDR3: CASSSDTSYEQYF. For the CDR3, the DNA is TGTGCCAGCAGTTCGGACACCTCCTACGAGCAGTACTTC.